Detailed here is one T cell receptor beta chain. The CDR3 loop spans 13 amino acids. V lost 8 bases and J 3 bases, leaving 13 bases between the germline ends. Looked up from germline, CDR1 is ENHRY and CDR2 is SYGVKD. Original data processing: Nucleated cell number was recorded as an estimate derived from reference gene primer amplification. The method was immunoSEQ multiplex PCR; TCRdb's version includes in-frame clones alone and lacks a portion of them. Clone size and the V and J calls come from that table; the DNA yielded D and trimming. The sample yields 200,000 to 250,000 clones, approximately 90% seen once. These data belong to a study of blood T cell repertoires in COVID-19. In the study overall: Both acute and convalescent COVID-19 samples were obtained from the United States, Italy and Spain. PBMCs, B-cell-depleted T cells, or T cells were the source of the cDNA or gDNA that made up the material.

This TCR was recovered from a woman aged 18-29 years who had recovered from COVID-19. This chain joins TRBV10-3 and TRBJ2-5; maybe TRBD1 (5 bases). Material for sequencing was peripheral blood. This chain's CDR3 is CAIATELKETQYF. CDR3 sequence (DNA): TGTGCCATCGCGACAGAATTGAAAGAGACCCAGTACTTC.